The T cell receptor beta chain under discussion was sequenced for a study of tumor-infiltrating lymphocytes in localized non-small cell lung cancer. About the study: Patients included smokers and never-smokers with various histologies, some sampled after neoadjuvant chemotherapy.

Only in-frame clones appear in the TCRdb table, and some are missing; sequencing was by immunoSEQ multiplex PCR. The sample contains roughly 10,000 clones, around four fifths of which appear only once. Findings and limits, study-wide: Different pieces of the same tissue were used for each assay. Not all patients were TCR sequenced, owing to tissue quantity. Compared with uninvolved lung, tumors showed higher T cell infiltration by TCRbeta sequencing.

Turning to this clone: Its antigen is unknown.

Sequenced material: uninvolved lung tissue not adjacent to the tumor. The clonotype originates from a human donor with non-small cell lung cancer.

The CDR3 bases are TGCGCCAGCAGCCAAGAGGGGACAGGGAAGATGTTTTTT. Protein product: CASSQEGTGKMFF. The rearrangement uses TRBV4-3 and TRBJ2-2, with 9 bases identical to TRBD1. The CDR3 runs 13 residues. The junction had 5 bases not matched to a gene; V was cut back by 0 bases and J by 15 bases. CDR1 and CDR2 (germline): LGHNA, YSLEER.